The 32 T cell receptor beta chains below all came from one sample that was sequenced in a study of glioma-infiltrating T cells. Using RNA template, CDR3s of TCR alpha and beta were amplified with iRepertoire arm-PCR. TCRdb fed the multiplex PCR reads into MiXCR, producing one record per CDR3 protein. The repertoire has about 400,000 distinct CDR3 sequences, 35% to 45% of them found once; the top ten carry approximately 12%. Sequenced input: glioma tissue, nonneoplastic brain tissue, or PBMCs (not recorded which). Receptor source: a human donor with low-grade glioma or glioblastoma, undergoing nonglioma brain surgery, or in good health (not recorded which).

This clonotype was seen many times. The chain combines TRBV2 with TRBJ2-7; D gene uncertain. With 4 bases removed from V and 6 bases from J, the gap between germline ends came to 10 bases. The germline gives CDR1 SNHLY, CDR2 FYNNEI. This CDR3 has 12 residues. The CDR3, as DNA: TGTGCCAGCAGTGGTATAGGACCCGAGCAGTACTTC. This codes for CASSGIGPEQYF.

There are many counts of this clonotype. The gene calls are TRBV28 and TRBJ2-5, with a weak D call TRBD2 (6 bases). Trimming left V 5 bases short and J 2 bases short, with 12 bases between. CDR3 length: 14 residues. The germline CDR1 and CDR2 sequences are MDHEN and SYDVKM. The CDR3 DNA reads as TGTGCCAGCAGTCTTCGGGACTCTCAAGAGACCCAGTACTTC. Translated, it gives CASSLRDSQETQYF.

The genes are TRBV27 and TRBJ2-3; the D gene is possibly TRBD1 (5 bases). The germline CDR1 and CDR2 sequences are MNHEY and SMNVEV (reference sequence). This CDR3 comprises 16 residues. Trimming left V 6 bases short and J 4 bases short, with 20 bases between. The CDR3 reads CASSVGALGPPDTQYF. Here the CDR3 DNA reads TGTGCCAGCAGCGTAGGCGCCCTGGGGCCCCCAGATACGCAGTATTTT.

This clonotype was observed at least ten times. The genes are TRBV7-2 and TRBJ2-1; D is unresolved. CDR1 is SGHTA and CDR2 is FQGNSA in the germline V gene. The CDR3 has 12 residues. The ends were cut back, 3 bases at V and 3 bases at J, with 3 bases in the middle. Written as DNA, the CDR3 is TGTGCCAGCAGCTTCTACTACAATGAGCAGTTCTTC. It specifies CASSFYYNEQFF.

In this sample, this clonotype turned up many times. This chain links TRBV6-2 or TRBV6-3 with TRBJ1-2; D gene unclear. The CDR3 consists of 14 residues. CDR1 and CDR2 from the germline V gene are MNHEY and SVGEGT. Trimming took 2 bases from V and 8 from J, leaving 15 bases between them. For the CDR3, the DNA is TGTGCCAGCAGTTACGGCAGCTTTGGAGGAGGCTACACCTTC. It encodes CASSYGSFGGGYTF.

In this sample, this clonotype turned up a few times. The genes are TRBV4-3 and TRBJ2-3; 7 bases map to TRBD2. The CDR3 contains 19 residues. CDR1 is LGHNA and CDR2 is YSLEER in the germline V gene. The V segment lost 0 bases and the J segment 4 bases; nucleotides outside the gene matches: 16. The CDR3 bases are TGCGCCAGCAGCCAAGATCCCCCGGGAGGCCCAGTGCTGGCAGATACGCAGTATTTT. Protein sequence: CASSQDPPGGPVLADTQYF.

The rearrangement uses TRBV14 and TRBJ1-1; 7 nucleotides match TRBD1. Germline V lookup: CDR1 SGHDN, CDR2 FVKESK. The CDR3 contains 14 residues. After removal of 4 bases from V and 6 bases from J, the junction contained 8 bases not matched to a gene. The CDR3 bases are TGTGCCAGCAGCCCAACGACAGGGCGGGCTGAAGCTTTCTTT. The encoded protein is CASSPTTGRAEAFF.

To note about this clonotype: This sequence may be a read error, since a much larger clone differs from it by one base. The chain carries TRBV24-1 and TRBJ2-3; 7 positions match TRBD2. The V gene's germline CDR1 is KGHDR and CDR2 SFDVKD. The junction had 10 bases not matched to a gene; V was cut back by 6 bases and J by 2 bases. The CDR3 loop spans 16 amino acids. The CDR3 DNA sequence: TGTGCCACCAGTTATCCACACGGGAGGCACACAGATACGCAGTATTTT. It codes for CATSYPHGRHTDTQYF.

The V and J genes are TRBV12-3 or TRBV12-4 and TRBJ1-5; D is undetermined. V was pared by 5 bases and J by 4 bases, with 15 bases between. This CDR3 region has 15 residues. The CDR3 reads CASSLTPESNQPQHF. As DNA, the CDR3 is TGTGCCAGCAGTCTGACACCCGAATCTAATCAGCCCCAGCATTTT.

This clonotype was detected a few times. The chain couples TRBV4-2 to TRBJ2-7; D unclear. CDR1 is LGHNA, CDR2 YNFKEQ, per germline. The CDR3 is made up of 13 amino acids. V was clipped by 0 bases and J by 4 bases, with 7 bases between them. The CDR3 here is CASSQDGRYEQYF. The CDR3 bases are TGTGCCAGCAGCCAAGATGGGCGATACGAGCAGTACTTC.

This chain connects TRBV7-2 to TRBJ1-2, with D perhaps matching TRBD1 (5 bases). V was cut by 4 bases and J by 7 bases, with 16 bases left in between. The CDR3 spans 14 residues. Germline CDR1 reads SGHTA; CDR2 reads FQGNSA. The CDR3 sequence: CASSSMGGALGYTF. CDR3 in DNA: TGTGCCAGCAGCTCAATGGGAGGGGCTCTTGGCTACACCTTC.

CDR3 sequence: CASSGIAGGTGELFF. In DNA, the CDR3 is TGTGCCAGCAGTGGAATAGCGGGAGGGACCGGGGAGCTGTTTTTT. V gene TRBV6-5 combines with J gene TRBJ2-2; TRBD2 matches at 11 bases. Germline values: CDR1 MNHEY, CDR2 SVGAGI. CDR3 length: 15 residues. After removal of 5 bases from V and 5 bases from J, the junction contained 4 bases not matched to a gene.

In this sample, this clonotype turned up a few times. The chain links TRBV20-1 to TRBJ1-2, with D uncertain. The V gene's germline CDR1 is DFQATT and CDR2 SNEGSKA (reference sequence). This CDR3 has 14 residues. Trimming shortened V by 3 bases and J by 5 bases, and 16 bases separated the two germline ends. The CDR3 reads CSASLSGKTYGYTF. As DNA, the CDR3 is TGCAGTGCTAGCCTCTCCGGGAAGACTTATGGCTACACCTTC.

The gene calls are TRBV7-9 and TRBJ2-3, with 7 bases fitting TRBD2. The CDR3 extends over 16 amino acids. Germline values: CDR1 SEHNR, CDR2 FQNEAQ (reference sequence). V dropped 1 base and J dropped 3; count of bases not matched to a gene: 7. The CDR3 here is CASSLGGSVRTDTQYF. The CDR3 nucleotides are TGTGCCAGCAGCTTAGGCGGGAGCGTACGAACAGATACGCAGTATTTT.

V is TRBV12-3 or TRBV12-4 and J is TRBJ1-5, with D perhaps TRBD1 (5 bases). V was shortened by 6 bases and J by 4 bases, with 13 bases between the two germline ends. The CDR3 runs to 14 residues. This chain's CDR3 is CASSPDMRNQPQHF. The CDR3 DNA is TGTGCCAGCAGCCCGGACATGAGAAATCAGCCCCAGCATTTT.

For this clonotype: A much larger clone is a single base away; this may be a read error. V is TRBV6-1 and J is TRBJ2-5; 8 bases align to TRBD2. The germline CDR1 and CDR2 sequences are MNHNS and SASEGT. The CDR3 extends over 14 amino acids. The V segment lost 7 bases and the J segment 5 bases; nucleotides outside the gene matches: 9. CDR3 DNA: TGTGCCAGCACGTTTGTAGCGGGATATGAGACCCAGTACTTC. Protein: CASTFVAGYETQYF.

The J gene is TRBJ2-5, the V gene TRBV6-1; D not certain. Trimming stripped 8 bases from V and 4 bases from J, with 11 bases between. This CDR3 has 12 amino acids. Germline V gene sequence: CDR1 MNHNS, CDR2 SASEGT. The CDR3 sequence is CASPKRGETQYF. The DNA of the CDR3 is TGTGCCAGCCCTAAGCGCGGAGAGACCCAGTACTTC.

This chain uses TRBV6-5 with TRBJ2-6; a weak D match, TRBD2 (6 bases). Germline-derived CDR1 and CDR2 are MNHEY and SVGAGI. This CDR3 comprises 16 residues. Trimming took 0 bases from V and 0 from J, leaving 6 bases between them. The CDR3, as DNA: TGTGCCAGCAGTTACTCTAGCGGCTCTGGGGCCAACGTCCTGACTTTC. Amino acids: CASSYSSGSGANVLTF.

V and J are TRBV20-1 and TRBJ2-1; D possibly corresponds to TRBD1 (6 bases). CDR3 length: 14 residues. CDR1 and CDR2 from the germline V gene are DFQATT and SNEGSKA (reference sequence). Between the trimmed V and J ends, which lost 2 bases and 1 base, there was a span of 9 bases. For the CDR3, the DNA is TGCAGTGCTAGAAGACAGGCATCCTACAATGAGCAGTTCTTC. It specifies CSARRQASYNEQFF.

On this clonotype: A read error may explain this, as a much larger clone is one base away. The chain uses TRBV25-1 and TRBJ2-2, with TRBD2 identical over 7 bases. CDR3 size: 14 residues. CDR1 MGHDK and CDR2 SYGVNS come from the germline V gene. The CDR3 here is CASSELGGTAELFF. The CDR3 DNA follows: TGTGCCAGCAGTGAATTGGGGGGGACCGCGGAGCTGTTTTTT.

This clonotype was counted at least ten times. V is TRBV6-1 and J is TRBJ2-2; no definite D call. The V gene lost 6 bases and the J gene lost 4 bases, with 12 bases spanning the gap. The CDR3 runs 14 residues. CDR1 is MNHNS, CDR2 SASEGT, per germline. The CDR3 coding sequence is TGTGCCAGCAGCCAGGACCCAGCCACCGGGGAGCTGTTTTTT. The encoded protein is CASSQDPATGELFF.

This clonotype was observed a few times. The rearrangement joins TRBV6-4 to TRBJ2-1; D gene unclear. Germline V gene sequence: CDR1 MRHNA, CDR2 SNTAGT. CDR3 length: 13 residues. V was trimmed by 5 bases and J by 3 bases, leaving 8 bases between them. CDR3 nucleotides: TGTGCCAGCAGTATGGGCCACTACAATGAGCAGTTCTTC. Its protein product is CASSMGHYNEQFF.

The chain has TRBV4-1 and TRBJ2-7; tentatively, D is TRBD1 or TRBD2 (6 bases each). Germline CDR1 and CDR2: MGHRA and YSYEKL. CDR3 length equals 17 residues. V was pared by 7 bases and J by 1 base, with 23 bases between. The CDR3 DNA reads as TGCGCCAGCACCCGACTTATCGGGGGCCTTACGTCCTACGAGCAGTACTTC. Encoded protein: CASTRLIGGLTSYEQYF.

The chain employs TRBV20-1 and TRBJ2-3, with TRBD1 matching over 8 bases. The CDR3 is made up of 13 amino acids. CDR1 is DFQATT and CDR2 is SNEGSKA in the germline V gene (reference sequence). V dropped 6 bases and J dropped 4; count of bases not matched to a gene: 6. CDR3 bases: TGCAGTGCCCCGGGCAGGGGGCCAGATACGCAGTATTTT. Translation: CSAPGRGPDTQYF.

Only a few counts were recorded for this clonotype. This chain uses TRBV28 with TRBJ2-3, with TRBD1 matching 8 bases. Trimming at V came to 5 bases and at J to 2 bases, leaving 3 bases not matched to a gene. The CDR3 extends over 14 amino acids. Looked up from germline, CDR1 is MDHEN and CDR2 is SYDVKM. The CDR3 DNA reads as TGTGCCAGCAGTGGACAGGGTTACACAGATACGCAGTATTTT. As protein: CASSGQGYTDTQYF.

A note on this clonotype: Possible read error: a much larger clone is one base away. The chain is built from TRBV27 and TRBJ1-2, with a weak D call TRBD1 (6 bases). Trimming pared 2 bases from V and 4 bases from J, leaving 11 bases between. The CDR3 runs 14 residues. Germline CDR1 MNHEY, CDR2 SMNVEV (reference sequence). Here the CDR3 DNA reads TGTGCCAGCAGTTTACGGGGGCAAGCCTATGGCTACACCTTC. Its translation: CASSLRGQAYGYTF.

CDR3 sequence reads: CASSQQDYFSSYEQYF. As DNA, the CDR3 is TGCGCCAGCAGCCAACAAGACTACTTCAGCTCCTACGAGCAGTACTTC. This chain joins TRBV4-1 and TRBJ2-7, with D maybe TRBD2 (5 bases). Per the germline V gene, CDR1 is MGHRA and CDR2 is YSYEKL. V was clipped by 2 bases and J by 0 bases, with 14 bases between them. This CDR3 is built from 16 residues.

This clonotype was observed many times. The rearrangement links TRBV28 to TRBJ1-2, with 7 positions matching TRBD1. V trimming: 4 bases; J trimming: 3 bases; junction bases outside the gene matches: 5. The CDR3 length is 14 residues. Germline V gene lookup returns CDR1 MDHEN and CDR2 SYDVKM. Here the CDR3 reads CASSSPTGDYGYTF. The CDR3 nucleotides are TGTGCCAGCAGTTCTCCCACAGGGGACTATGGCTACACCTTC.

The table lists this clonotype with a few counts. V is TRBV10-3 and J is TRBJ2-3; the D is unclear. Per the germline V gene, CDR1 is ENHRY and CDR2 is SYGVKD. V was cut by 7 bases and J by 0 bases, with 17 bases left in between. The CDR3 totals 16 residues. The CDR3 DNA sequence: TGTGCCATCACCCCCGTCGGAAGCCATAGCACAGATACGCAGTATTTT. Amino acids: CAITPVGSHSTDTQYF.

In regard to this clonotype: At one of its ends the junction is not consistent with the germline gene, which may arise from a read error. The chain carries TRBV20-1 and TRBJ1-3; D perhaps matches TRBD1 (6 bases). CDR1 DFQATT and CDR2 SNEGSKA come from the germline V gene (reference sequence). This CDR3 is built from 16 residues. CDR3 protein: CSASEGHPDPGNTVYF. The DNA for the CDR3 is TGCAGTGCTAGTGAGGGACACCCGGACCCTGGAAACACCGTATATTTT.

The rearrangement joins TRBV11-3 to TRBJ2-7; TRBD2 might be the D (6 bases). With 1 base removed from V and 7 bases from J, the gap between germline ends came to 20 bases. This CDR3 spans 16 amino acids. Germline CDR1 reads SGHNT; CDR2 reads YENEEA. For the CDR3, the DNA is TGTGCCAGCAGCTTAGGGGGCGGGAATCGTCACAATGAGCAGTACTTC. This gives the protein CASSLGGGNRHNEQYF. Complete variable domain (other parts from reference TRBV11-3 and TRBJ2-7): EAGVVQSPRYKIIEKKQPVAFWCNPISGHNTLYWYLQNLGQGPELLIRYENEEAVDDSQLPKDRFSAERLKGVDSTLKIQPAELGDSAVYLCASSLGGGNRHNEQYFGPGTRLTVT.

The genes are TRBV20-1 and TRBJ2-5; D remains unclear. V gave up 2 bases and J gave up 4 bases, with 8 bases separating them. The length of the CDR3 is 12 residues. The V gene's germline CDR1 is DFQATT and CDR2 SNEGSKA (reference sequence). Here the CDR3 DNA reads TGCAGTGCTAGAATCGCAGCAGAGACCCAGTACTTC. Translating it yields CSARIAAETQYF.